A single sample is the source of the 9 T cell receptor beta chains below, sequenced in a study of blood T cell repertoires in COVID-19. Method: immunoSEQ multiplex PCR; TCRdb's copy keeps in-frame clones and lacks some. The repertoire includes 300,000 to 350,000 clones, about 90% of them detected once, and 6% to 8% sits in the top ten. The sample consisted of peripheral blood. Source of these receptors: a woman in her sixties or seventies with COVID-19, enrolled during active disease.

The chain couples TRBV25-1 to TRBJ2-7; D ambiguous. The CDR3 sequence is 13 residues long. Germline CDR1 reads MGHDK; CDR2 reads SYGVNS. V lost 4 bases and J lost 1, with 8 bases in between. The CDR3 region has the DNA TGTGCCAGCAGTGTCACGGGTTCCTACGAGCAGTACTTC. Translation: CASSVTGSYEQYF.

The chain joins TRBV2 to TRBJ1-2; D perhaps matches TRBD1 (6 bases). Trimming pared 2 bases from V and 3 bases from J, leaving 19 bases between. The CDR3 totals 17 residues. CDR1 and CDR2 from the germline V gene are SNHLY and FYNNEI. CDR3 nucleotide sequence: TGTGCCAGCAGTGAATCGGTAGCAGGGGTTCGCTACTATGGCTACACCTTC. Amino acid sequence: CASSESVAGVRYYGYTF.

This chain connects TRBV18 to TRBJ2-3; D is unclear. Trimming removed 3 bases at V and 6 bases at J, with 16 bases between. This CDR3 spans 15 amino acids. Germline V gene sequence: CDR1 KGHSH, CDR2 LQKENI. The CDR3 sequence is CASSPEAARRDTQYF. CDR3 coding DNA: TGTGCCAGCTCACCCGAGGCCGCAAGAAGGGATACGCAGTATTTT.

The V gene is TRBV7-6, the J gene TRBJ2-2; 14 bases match TRBD2. Germline assignment: CDR1 SGHVS and CDR2 FNYEAQ. V shed 4 bases and J 4 bases; nucleotides not matched to a gene: 11. The CDR3 consists of 19 residues. Here the CDR3 reads CASSSHLTSGGAGTGELFF. In DNA form, the CDR3 reads TGTGCCAGCAGCTCCCACCTGACTAGCGGGGGGGCAGGCACCGGGGAGCTGTTTTTT. The full variable domain, with the rest looked up from reference TRBV7-6 and TRBJ2-2, is GAGVSQSPRYKVTKRGQDVALRCDPISGHVSLYWYRQALGQGPEFLTYFNYEAQQDKSGLPNDRFSAERPEGSISTLTIQRTEQRDSAMYRCASSSHLTSGGAGTGELFFGEGSRLTVL.

V is TRBV5-1 and J is TRBJ2-1, with TRBD1 as a possible D gene (7 bases). The germline gives CDR1 SGHRS, CDR2 YFSETQ. The V and J ends lost 5 bases and 6 bases respectively, with 12 bases between them. CDR3 length: 13 residues. The CDR3 reads CASREGALNEQFF. DNA of the CDR3: TGCGCCAGCAGGGAGGGGGCCCTCAATGAGCAGTTCTTC.

The rearrangement uses TRBV14 and TRBJ1-2; 10 positions match TRBD1. V lost 2 bases and J lost 5; bases outside the gene matches: 11. Germline CDR1 SGHDN, CDR2 FVKESK. CDR3 length: 17 residues. DNA for the CDR3: TGTGCCAGCAGCCAAACCAGGACAGGGGGAGTCCTATATGGCTACACCTTC. Translated, it gives CASSQTRTGGVLYGYTF. Filled out from reference TRBV14 and TRBJ1-2, the complete variable domain reads EAGVTQFPSHSVIEKGQTVTLRCDPISGHDNLYWYRRVMGKEIKFLLHFVKESKQDESGMPNNRFLAERTGGTYSTLKVQPAELEDSGVYFCASSQTRTGGVLYGYTFGSGTRLTVV.

The chain uses TRBV27 and TRBJ2-7; 9 bases are shared with TRBD2. The germline V gene encodes CDR1 MNHEY and CDR2 SMNVEV (reference sequence). With 3 bases clipped from V and 7 bases from J, the junction kept 10 bases outside the gene matches. The CDR3 is made up of 15 amino acids. CDR3 sequence: CASSFRLAEAGEQYF. CDR3 sequence (DNA): TGTGCCAGCAGTTTCCGACTAGCGGAGGCAGGGGAGCAGTACTTC.

CDR3 DNA sequence: TGTGCCACCAGTGAAAGGGACAGGGACACTGAAGCTTTCTTT. The encoded protein is CATSERDRDTEAFF. The rearrangement uses TRBV24-1 and TRBJ1-1; 9 positions agree with TRBD1. The CDR3 covers 14 residues. J lost 3 bases, V lost 4 bases, and 2 bases had no gene match. CDR1 is KGHDR, CDR2 SFDVKD, per germline.

The rearrangement joins TRBV2 to TRBJ2-3; 11 bases map to TRBD2. Germline V gene sequence: CDR1 SNHLY, CDR2 FYNNEI. With 6 bases clipped from V and 8 bases from J, the junction kept 7 bases outside the gene matches. CDR3 length: 14 residues. CDR3 amino acids: CASRTSGGGATQYF. DNA for the CDR3: TGTGCCAGCAGAACTAGCGGGGGAGGAGCTACGCAGTATTTT.